This T cell receptor beta chain was captured by sequencing in a study of blood T cell repertoires in COVID-19. Study context: The samples span acute and convalescent COVID-19 from the United States, Italy and Spain.

Germline loops: CDR1 LGHDT, CDR2 YNNKEL (reference sequence). V was pared by 1 base and J by 5 bases, with 14 bases between. The length of the CDR3 is 15 residues. Under the authors' procedure: Amplifying reference gene primers gave estimates of nucleated cell counts. Method: immunoSEQ multiplex PCR; TCRdb's copy keeps in-frame clones and lacks some. V and J calls and clone size are copied from that table; D and trimming were computed from the DNA. The sample lists 400,000 or so clones, approximately 90% occurring once. Participant-reported clinical history was the basis for cohort assignment. The sample consisted of PBMCs or T cells enriched from blood (not recorded which). This chain uses TRBV3-1 (or the pseudogene TRBV3-2) with TRBJ1-2; D is ambiguous. This clonotype was sampled from a man younger than 40 who had recovered from COVID-19. The DNA for the CDR3 is TGTGCCAGCAGCCAAGGAAGTGCCGAGGTTTATGGCTACACCTTC. This sequence encodes CASSQGSAEVYGYTF.